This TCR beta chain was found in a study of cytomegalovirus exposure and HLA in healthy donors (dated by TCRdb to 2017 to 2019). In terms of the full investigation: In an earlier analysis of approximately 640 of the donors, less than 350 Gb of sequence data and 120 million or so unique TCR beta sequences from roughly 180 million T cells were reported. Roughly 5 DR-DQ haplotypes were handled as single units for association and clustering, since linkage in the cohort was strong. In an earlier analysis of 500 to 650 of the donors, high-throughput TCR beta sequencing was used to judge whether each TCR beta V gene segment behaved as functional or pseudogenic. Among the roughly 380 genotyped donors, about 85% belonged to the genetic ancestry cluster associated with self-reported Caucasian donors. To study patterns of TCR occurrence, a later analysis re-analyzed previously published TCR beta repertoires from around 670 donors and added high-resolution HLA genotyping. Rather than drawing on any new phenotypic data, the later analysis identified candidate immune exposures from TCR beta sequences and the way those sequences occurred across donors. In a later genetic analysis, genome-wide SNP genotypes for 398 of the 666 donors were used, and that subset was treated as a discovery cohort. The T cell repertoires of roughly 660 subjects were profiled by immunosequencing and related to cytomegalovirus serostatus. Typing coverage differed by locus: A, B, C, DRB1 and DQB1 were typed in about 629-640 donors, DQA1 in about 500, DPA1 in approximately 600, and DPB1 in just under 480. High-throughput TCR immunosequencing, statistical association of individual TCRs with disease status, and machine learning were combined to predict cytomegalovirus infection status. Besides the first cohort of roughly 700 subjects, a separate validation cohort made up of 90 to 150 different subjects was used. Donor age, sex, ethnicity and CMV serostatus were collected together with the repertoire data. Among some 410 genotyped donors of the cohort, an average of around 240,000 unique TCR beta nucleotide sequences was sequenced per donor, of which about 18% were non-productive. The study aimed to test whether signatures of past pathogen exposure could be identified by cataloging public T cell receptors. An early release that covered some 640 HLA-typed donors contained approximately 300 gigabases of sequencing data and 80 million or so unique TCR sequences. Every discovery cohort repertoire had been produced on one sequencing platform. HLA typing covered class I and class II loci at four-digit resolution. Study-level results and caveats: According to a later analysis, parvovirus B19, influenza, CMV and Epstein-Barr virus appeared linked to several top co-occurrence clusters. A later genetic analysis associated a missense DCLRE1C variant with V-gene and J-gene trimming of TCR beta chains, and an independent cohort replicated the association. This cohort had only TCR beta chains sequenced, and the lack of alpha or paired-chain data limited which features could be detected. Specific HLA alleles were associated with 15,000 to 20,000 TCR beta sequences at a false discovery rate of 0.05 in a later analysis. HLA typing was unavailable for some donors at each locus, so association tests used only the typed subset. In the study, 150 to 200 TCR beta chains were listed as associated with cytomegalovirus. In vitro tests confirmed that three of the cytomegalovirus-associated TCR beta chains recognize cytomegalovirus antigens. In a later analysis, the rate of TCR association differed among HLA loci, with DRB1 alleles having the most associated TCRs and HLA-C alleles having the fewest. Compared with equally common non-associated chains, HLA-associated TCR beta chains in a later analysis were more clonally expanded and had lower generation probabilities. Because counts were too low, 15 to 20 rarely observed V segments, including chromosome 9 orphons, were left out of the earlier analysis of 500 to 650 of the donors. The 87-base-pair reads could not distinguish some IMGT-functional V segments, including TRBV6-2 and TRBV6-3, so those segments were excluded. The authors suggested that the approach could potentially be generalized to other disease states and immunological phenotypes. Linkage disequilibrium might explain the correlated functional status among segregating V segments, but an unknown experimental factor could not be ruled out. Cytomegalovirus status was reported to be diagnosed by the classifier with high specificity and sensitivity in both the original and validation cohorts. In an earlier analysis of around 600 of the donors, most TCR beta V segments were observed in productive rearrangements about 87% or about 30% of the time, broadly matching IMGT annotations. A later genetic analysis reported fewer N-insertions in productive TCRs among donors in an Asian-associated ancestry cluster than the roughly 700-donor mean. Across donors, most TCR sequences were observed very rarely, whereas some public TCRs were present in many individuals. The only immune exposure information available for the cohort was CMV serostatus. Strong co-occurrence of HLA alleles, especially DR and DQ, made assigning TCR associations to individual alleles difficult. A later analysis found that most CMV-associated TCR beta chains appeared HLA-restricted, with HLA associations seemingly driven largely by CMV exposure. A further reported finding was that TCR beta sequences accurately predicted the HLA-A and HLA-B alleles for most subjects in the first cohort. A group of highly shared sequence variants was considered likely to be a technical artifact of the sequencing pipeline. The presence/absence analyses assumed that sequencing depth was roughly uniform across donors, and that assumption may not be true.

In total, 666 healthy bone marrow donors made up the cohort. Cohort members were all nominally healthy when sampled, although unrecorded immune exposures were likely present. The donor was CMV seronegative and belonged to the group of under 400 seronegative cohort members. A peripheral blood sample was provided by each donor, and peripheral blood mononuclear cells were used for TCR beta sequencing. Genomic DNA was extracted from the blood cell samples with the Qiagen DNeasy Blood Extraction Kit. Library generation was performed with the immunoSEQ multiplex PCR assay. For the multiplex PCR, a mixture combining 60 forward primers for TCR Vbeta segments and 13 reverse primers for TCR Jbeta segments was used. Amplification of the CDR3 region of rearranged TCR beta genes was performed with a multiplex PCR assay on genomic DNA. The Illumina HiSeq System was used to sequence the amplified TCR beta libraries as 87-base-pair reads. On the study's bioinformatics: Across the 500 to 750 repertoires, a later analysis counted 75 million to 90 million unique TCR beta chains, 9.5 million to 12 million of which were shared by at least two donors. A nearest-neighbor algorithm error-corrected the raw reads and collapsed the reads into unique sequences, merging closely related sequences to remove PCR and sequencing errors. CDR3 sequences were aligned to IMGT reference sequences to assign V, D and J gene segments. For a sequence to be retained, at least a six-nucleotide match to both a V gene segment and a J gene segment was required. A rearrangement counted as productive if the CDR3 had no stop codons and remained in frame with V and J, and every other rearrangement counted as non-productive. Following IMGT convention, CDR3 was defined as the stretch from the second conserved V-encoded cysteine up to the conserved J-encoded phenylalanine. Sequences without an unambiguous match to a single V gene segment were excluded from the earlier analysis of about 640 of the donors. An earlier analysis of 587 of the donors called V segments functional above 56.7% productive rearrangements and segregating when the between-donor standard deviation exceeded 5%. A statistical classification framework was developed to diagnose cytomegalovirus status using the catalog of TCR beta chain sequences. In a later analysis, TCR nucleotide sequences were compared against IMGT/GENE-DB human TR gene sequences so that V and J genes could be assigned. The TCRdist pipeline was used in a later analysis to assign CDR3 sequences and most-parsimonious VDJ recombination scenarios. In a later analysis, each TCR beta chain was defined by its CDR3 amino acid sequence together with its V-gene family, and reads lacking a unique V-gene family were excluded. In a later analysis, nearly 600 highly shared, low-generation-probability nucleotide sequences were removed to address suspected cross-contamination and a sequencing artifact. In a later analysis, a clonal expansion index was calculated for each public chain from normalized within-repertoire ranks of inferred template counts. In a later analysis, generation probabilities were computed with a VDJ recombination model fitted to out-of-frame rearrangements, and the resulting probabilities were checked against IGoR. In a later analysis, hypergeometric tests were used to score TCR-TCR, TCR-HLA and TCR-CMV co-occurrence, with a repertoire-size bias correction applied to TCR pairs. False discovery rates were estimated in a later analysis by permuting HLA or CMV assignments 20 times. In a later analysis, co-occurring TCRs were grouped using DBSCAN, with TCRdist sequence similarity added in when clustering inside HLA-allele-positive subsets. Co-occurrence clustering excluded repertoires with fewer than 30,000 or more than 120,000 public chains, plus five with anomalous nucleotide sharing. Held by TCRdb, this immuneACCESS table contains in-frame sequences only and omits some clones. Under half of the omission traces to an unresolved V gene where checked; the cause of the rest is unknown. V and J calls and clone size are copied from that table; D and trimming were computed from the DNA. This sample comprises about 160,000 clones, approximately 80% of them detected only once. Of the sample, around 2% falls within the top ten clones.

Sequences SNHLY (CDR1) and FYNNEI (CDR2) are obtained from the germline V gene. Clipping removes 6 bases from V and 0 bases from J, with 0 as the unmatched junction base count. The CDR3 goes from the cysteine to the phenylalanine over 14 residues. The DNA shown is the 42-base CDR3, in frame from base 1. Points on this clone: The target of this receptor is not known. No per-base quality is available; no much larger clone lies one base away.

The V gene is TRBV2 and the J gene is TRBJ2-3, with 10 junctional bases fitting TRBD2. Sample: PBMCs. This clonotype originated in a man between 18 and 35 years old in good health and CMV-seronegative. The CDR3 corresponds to CASRGLASTDTQYF. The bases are TGTGCCAGCAGGGGACTAGCGAGCACAGATACGCAGTATTTT.